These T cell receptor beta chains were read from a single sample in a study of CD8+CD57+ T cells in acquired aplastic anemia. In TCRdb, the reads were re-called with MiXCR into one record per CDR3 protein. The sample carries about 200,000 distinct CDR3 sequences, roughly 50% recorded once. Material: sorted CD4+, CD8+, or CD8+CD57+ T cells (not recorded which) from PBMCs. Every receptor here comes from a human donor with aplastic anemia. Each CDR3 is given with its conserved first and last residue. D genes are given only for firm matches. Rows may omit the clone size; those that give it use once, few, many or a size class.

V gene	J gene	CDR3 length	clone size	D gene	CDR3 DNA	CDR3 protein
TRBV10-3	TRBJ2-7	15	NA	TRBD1	TGTGCCAGCAGATTTCCGGGACAGCGAGTCTACGAGCAGTACTTC	CASRFPGQRVYEQYF
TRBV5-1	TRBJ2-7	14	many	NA	TGCGCCAGCAGCTTGGGAGACACCCCCTACGAGCAGTACTTC	CASSLGDTPYEQYF
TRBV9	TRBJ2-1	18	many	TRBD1	TGTGCCAGCAGCCCTCACCGGGGCCTGGACAGGTACTACAATGAGCAGTTCTTC	CASSPHRGLDRYYNEQFF
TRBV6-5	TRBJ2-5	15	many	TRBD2	TGTGCCAGCAGTCCGATTAGCGGGGGGGATGAGACCCAGTACTTC	CASSPISGGDETQYF
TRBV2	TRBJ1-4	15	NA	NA	TGTGCCAGCAGTTTAGCGGTAGGGGCATGGGAAAAACTGTTTTTT	CASSLAVGAWEKLFF
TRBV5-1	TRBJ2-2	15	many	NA	TGCGCCAGCAGCTTGGGTGATACGAACACCGGGGAGCTGTTTTTT	CASSLGDTNTGELFF
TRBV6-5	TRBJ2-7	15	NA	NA	TGTGCCAGCGGGAACGAGGCAGCCAACTCCTACGAGCAGTACTTC	CASGNEAANSYEQYF
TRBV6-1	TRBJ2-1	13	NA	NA	TGTGCCAGCAGTTTCGTCCCGAACAATGAGCAGTTCTTC	CASSFVPNNEQFF
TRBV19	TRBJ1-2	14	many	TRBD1	TGTGCCAGTAGCCGACAGGGCGGAAACTATGGCTACACCTTC	CASSRQGGNYGYTF
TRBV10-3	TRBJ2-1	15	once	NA	TGTGCCATCAGTGTTGGGGGGCGAGGATACAATGAGCAGTTCTTC	CAISVGGRGYNEQFF
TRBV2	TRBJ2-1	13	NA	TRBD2	TGTGCCAGCAGTGAAGGGGGAGGGATTGAGCAGTTCTTC	CASSEGGGIEQFF
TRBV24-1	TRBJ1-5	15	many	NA	TGTGCCACCAGTGACCCTCTGGGGGAAGGTCAGCCCCAGCATTTT	CATSDPLGEGQPQHF
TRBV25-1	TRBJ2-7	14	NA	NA	TGTGCCAGCACCGACCCCGACAGCTCCTACGAGCAGTACTTC	CASTDPDSSYEQYF
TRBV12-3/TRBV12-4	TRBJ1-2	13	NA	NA	TGTGCCTCACACATTTGGGGACAAGGAGGCTACACCTTC	CASHIWGQGGYTF
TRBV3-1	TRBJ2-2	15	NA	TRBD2	TGTGCCAGCAACCCCTGGACTAGTGTCACCGGGGAGCTGTTTTTT	CASNPWTSVTGELFF
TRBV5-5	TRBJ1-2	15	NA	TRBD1	TGTGCCAGCTTACGGACCGGGACAGGGAACTATGGCTACACCTTC	CASLRTGTGNYGYTF
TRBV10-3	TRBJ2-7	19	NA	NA	TGTGCCATCAGTGAGACAGAGACACGGATGGGACTCGAGCACTACGAGCAGTACTTC	CAISETETRMGLEHYEQYF
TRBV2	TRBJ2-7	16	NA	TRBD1	TGTGCCAGCAGTGCCCTTGCGGGACAGGGAACCTACGAGCAGTACTTC	CASSALAGQGTYEQYF
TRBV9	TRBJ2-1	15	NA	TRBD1	TGTGCCAGCAGGAGAGGACAGGGCGGTTACAATGAGCAGTTCTTC	CASRRGQGGYNEQFF
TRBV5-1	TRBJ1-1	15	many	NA	TGCGCCAGCAGCGAGATGGATGCTCTTAACACTGAAGCTTTCTTT	CASSEMDALNTEAFF
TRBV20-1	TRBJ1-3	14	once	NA	TGCAGTGTTGCCCTAGGTGCTTCTGGAAACACCATATATTTT	CSVALGASGNTIYF
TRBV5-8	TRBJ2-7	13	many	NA	TGTGCCAGCAGCCCAATGGGGGCCTACGAGCAGTACTTC	CASSPMGAYEQYF
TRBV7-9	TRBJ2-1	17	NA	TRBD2	TGTGCCAGCAGCCGGGGGACCGCGGGGGGGGCGTACAATGAGCAGTTCTTC	CASSRGTAGGAYNEQFF
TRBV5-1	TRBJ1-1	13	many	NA	TGCGCCAGCAGCTCACAGACTAACACTGAAGCTTTCTTT	CASSSQTNTEAFF
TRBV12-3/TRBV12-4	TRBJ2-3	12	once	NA	TGTGCCAGCAGCTTGAGAGAAAATACGCAGTATTTT	CASSLRENTQYF
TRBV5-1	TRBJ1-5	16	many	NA	TGCGCCAGCAGCCCCTCGGGCAGGGAAGGGAATCAGCCCCAGCATTTT	CASSPSGREGNQPQHF
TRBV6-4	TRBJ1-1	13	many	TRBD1	TGTGCCAGCAGTGACCAACAGGGGACTGAAGCTTTCTTT	CASSDQQGTEAFF